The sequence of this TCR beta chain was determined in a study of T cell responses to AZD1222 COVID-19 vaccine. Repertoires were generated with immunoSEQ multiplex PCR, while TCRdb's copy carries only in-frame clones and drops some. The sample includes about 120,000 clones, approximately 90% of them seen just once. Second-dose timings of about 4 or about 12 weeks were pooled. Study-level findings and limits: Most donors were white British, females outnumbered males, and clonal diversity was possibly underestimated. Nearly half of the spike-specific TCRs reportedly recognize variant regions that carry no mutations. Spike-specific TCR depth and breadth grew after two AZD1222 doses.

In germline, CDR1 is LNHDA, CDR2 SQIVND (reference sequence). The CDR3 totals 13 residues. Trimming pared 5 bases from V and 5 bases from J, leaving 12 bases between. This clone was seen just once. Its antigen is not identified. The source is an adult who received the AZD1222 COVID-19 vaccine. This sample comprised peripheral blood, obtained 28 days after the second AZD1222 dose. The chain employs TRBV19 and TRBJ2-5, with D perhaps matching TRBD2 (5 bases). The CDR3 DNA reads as TGTGCCAGTAGTCTGGACTGGGCGGAGACCCAGTACTTC. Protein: CASSLDWAETQYF. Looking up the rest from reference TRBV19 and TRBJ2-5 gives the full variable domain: DGGITQSPKYLFRKEGQNVTLSCEQNLNHDAMYWYRQDPGQGLRLIYYSQIVNDFQKGDIAEGYSVSREKKESFPLTVTSAQKNPTAFYLCASSLDWAETQYFGPGTRLLVL.